This T cell receptor (beta chain) comes out of a study of regulatory T cells in long-lasting Graves disease. TCR beta libraries were built with iRepertoire HTBI primers and Arm-PCR of CDR3 regions. TCRdb processed the multiplex PCR reads anew with MiXCR; each CDR3 protein has one entry. The profile covers approximately 500,000 distinct CDR3 sequences, with around a fifth appearing a single time and less than 9% taken by the ten largest. Indicated time point: persistent/refractory GD, antithyroid drugs over 5 years with positive TRAb. PBMC RNA was the source of the TCR library. CDR3 length: 14 residues. V lost 5 bases to trimming and J lost 2 bases, with 13 bases between them. Germline V gives CDR1 SGHTA, CDR2 FQGNSA.

The chain is built from TRBV7-2 and TRBJ2-7; D might be TRBD1 (5 bases). This clonotype was sampled from a female donor with Graves disease. The sample consisted of peripheral blood mononuclear cells (PBMCs), taken when the disease was refractory, from a patient treated with antithyroid drugs. The CDR3 sequence: CASSVDRGPYEQYF. The CDR3 DNA sequence: TGTGCCAGCAGCGTTGATAGGGGTCCCTACGAGCAGTACTTC. Full variable domain (rest looked up from reference TRBV7-2 and TRBJ2-7): GAGVSQSPSNKVTEKGKDVELRCDPISGHTALYWYRQSLGQGLEFLIYFQGNSAPDKSGLPSDRFSAERTGGSVSTLTIQRTQQEDSAVYLCASSVDRGPYEQYFGPGTRLTVT.